A selection of T cell receptor beta chains follows, all from one sample in a study of T cells in localized non-small cell lung cancer. Here immunoSEQ multiplex PCR was the method, and the copy in TCRdb shows in-frame clones only, minus some. This sample has tens of thousands of clones, with about nine tenths found just once. The sample in question was peripheral blood, obtained before any cancer treatment. The source of these receptors is a female donor older than 55 with stage I squamous cell lung carcinoma. Each CDR3 is given without its conserved first and last residue. The order of the fields is D gene, V gene, J gene, CDR3 protein. The D gene is left open where the match is weak.

D: TRBD2
V: TRBV5-4
J: TRBJ2-2
CDR3: ASSAGLAESTGELF

D: .
V: TRBV6-1
J: TRBJ2-3
CDR3: ASQRQVADTQY

D: .
V: TRBV5-5
J: TRBJ1-2
CDR3: ASSYRERNYGYT

D: .
V: TRBV4-1
J: TRBJ2-3
CDR3: ASSQVGSTDTQY

D: .
V: TRBV6-4
J: TRBJ1-2
CDR3: ASSDSRSYT

D: TRBD2
V: TRBV10-1
J: TRBJ2-3
CDR3: ASSLAGGQDTQY

D: .
V: TRBV25-1
J: TRBJ2-7
CDR3: ASSEWGRRSQEQY

D: TRBD2
V: TRBV5-8
J: TRBJ2-5
CDR3: ATHLAGEVETQY

D: TRBD1
V: TRBV6-6
J: TRBJ1-5
CDR3: ASSLGTGTQPQH

D: .
V: TRBV4-3
J: TRBJ1-5
CDR3: ASSQELGDSNQPQH

D: TRBD2
V: TRBV5-4
J: TRBJ2-5
CDR3: ASSYFRLAGGQETQY

D: .
V: TRBV5-4
J: TRBJ1-2
CDR3: ASSPLIDNYGYT

D: TRBD1
V: TRBV6-6
J: TRBJ1-3
CDR3: ASRGAGGNTIY

D: .
V: TRBV5-1
J: TRBJ2-3
CDR3: ASSEQAATDTQY

D: TRBD1
V: TRBV6-5
J: TRBJ2-7
CDR3: ASGTGNPYEQY

D: .
V: TRBV7-2
J: TRBJ2-1
CDR3: ASSLGGAYYNEQF

D: .
V: TRBV9
J: TRBJ2-7
CDR3: ASSVAPSEPYEQY

D: TRBD2
V: TRBV7-9
J: TRBJ2-1
CDR3: ASSRRLAGDNEQF

D: .
V: TRBV21-1
J: TRBJ2-7
CDR3: ASSTTPTGASYEQY

D: .
V: TRBV9
J: TRBJ2-1
CDR3: ASSVASAGVYNEQF